Following are 4 T cell receptor beta chains from one sample sequenced in a study of cytomegalovirus exposure and HLA in healthy donors. The PCR ran on 60 Vbeta and 13 Jbeta primers. Clones were read by immunoSEQ multiplex PCR, and TCRdb kept only the in-frame ones, dropping some. The sample contains tens of thousands of clones, 78% of which appear only once. Sequencing used PBMCs. These receptors were obtained from a man aged 40-50 years in good health and CMV-seronegative.

The chain recombines TRBV7-2 with TRBJ1-5; D is perhaps TRBD1 (6 bases). This CDR3 comprises 19 residues. Between the trimmed V and J ends, which lost 7 bases and 4 bases, there was a span of 29 bases. The germline V gene has CDR1 SGHTA and CDR2 FQGNSA. The DNA for the CDR3 is TGTGCCAGCAAAACCCTAATGACACCCCCACAGGGCTATAATCAGCCCCAGCATTTT. Translation gives CASKTLMTPPQGYNQPQHF.

In its sample, this clone was seen once. The DNA of the CDR3 is TGTGCCAGCAGCCCGGCGGGGTGGGAAGAGACCCAGTACTTC. It yields the protein CASSPAGWEETQYF. This chain uses TRBV28 with TRBJ2-5, with D tentatively TRBD2 (6 bases). CDR1 and CDR2 from the germline V gene are MDHEN and SYDVKM. V was shortened by 6 bases and J by 3 bases, with 14 bases between the two germline ends. CDR3 length: 14 residues.

The V and J genes are TRBV15 and TRBJ1-6, with D perhaps TRBD1 (5 bases). This CDR3 spans 15 amino acids. Per the germline V gene, CDR1 is LNHNV and CDR2 is YYDKDF (reference sequence). Trimming stripped 0 bases from V and 4 bases from J, with 7 bases between. The CDR3 DNA reads as TGTGCCACCAGCAGAGATAAGGGGTATAATTCACCCCTCCACTTT. Translation gives CATSRDKGYNSPLHF.

This clone was seen more than once but under ten times. The gene calls are TRBV27 and TRBJ2-3, with TRBD2 identical over 7 bases. Looked up from germline, CDR1 is MNHEY and CDR2 is SMNVEV (reference sequence). This CDR3 is 15 amino acids long. V lost 6 bases to trimming and J lost 5 bases; unmatched junction nucleotides: 11. CDR3 sequence (DNA): TGTGCCAGCAGCTCTGGACTAGGGTGGGGAGATACGCAGTATTTT. This codes for CASSSGLGWGDTQYF.